Listed below are T cell receptor beta chains from one sample, sequenced in a study of blood T cell repertoires in COVID-19. Here immunoSEQ multiplex PCR was the method, and the copy in TCRdb shows in-frame clones only, minus some. The data show a few hundred thousand clones, with approximately 88% seen just once and 1% to 1.5% held by the top ten. The sequenced material came from PBMCs or T cells enriched from blood (not recorded which). The receptors shown here come from a woman in her thirties or forties with acute COVID-19. The CDR3 runs from the conserved cysteine through the conserved F or W. The order of the fields is J gene, V gene, D gene, clone size, CDR3 DNA, CDR3 protein. The D gene is left open where the match is weak. Part of the rows lack a size; the others show once, few, many or a class for expanded clones.

j_call: TRBJ2-1; v_call: TRBV5-8; d_call: TRBD2; clone_size: once; cdr3_nt: TGTGCCAGCAGCTTGGCCAAGTCGCTAGCGGGAGAGGATGAGCAGTTCTTC; cdr3_aa: CASSLAKSLAGEDEQFF
j_call: TRBJ1-5; v_call: TRBV5-6; d_call: NA; clone_size: NA; cdr3_nt: TGTGCCACCCTCTTTTGGCCCCAGCATTTT; cdr3_aa: CATLFWPQHF
j_call: TRBJ2-3; v_call: TRBV19; d_call: NA; clone_size: NA; cdr3_nt: TGTGCCAGTAGTACGTTTAATCCCACAGATACGCAGTATTTT; cdr3_aa: CASSTFNPTDTQYF
j_call: TRBJ2-3; v_call: TRBV18; d_call: NA; clone_size: once; cdr3_nt: TGTGCCAGCTCACCAGCGGAGGCGGGTCCGGATACGCAGTATTTT; cdr3_aa: CASSPAEAGPDTQYF
j_call: TRBJ1-5; v_call: TRBV5-6; d_call: TRBD1; clone_size: NA; cdr3_nt: TGTGCCAGCAGTCGACAGGGAGATTATAATCAGCCCCAGCATTTT; cdr3_aa: CASSRQGDYNQPQHF
j_call: TRBJ2-5; v_call: TRBV5-1; d_call: TRBD2; clone_size: NA; cdr3_nt: TGCGCCAGCAGCCGTACTAGCGCCCAAGAGACCCAGTACTTC; cdr3_aa: CASSRTSAQETQYF
j_call: TRBJ1-2; v_call: TRBV4-3; d_call: NA; clone_size: NA; cdr3_nt: TGCGCCAGCAGCCAGGGGGGGCAAGAGGGACGGATCTATGGCTACACCTTC; cdr3_aa: CASSQGGQEGRIYGYTF
j_call: TRBJ1-4; v_call: TRBV28; d_call: NA; clone_size: few; cdr3_nt: TGTGCCAGCAGCAGAGGAGGCGAGTATGAAAAACTGTTTTTT; cdr3_aa: CASSRGGEYEKLFF
j_call: TRBJ1-1; v_call: TRBV20-1; d_call: TRBD1; clone_size: NA; cdr3_nt: TGCAGTGCTAGTGATTCCTGGGACAGGGTAGTGAACACTGAAGCTTTCTTT; cdr3_aa: CSASDSWDRVVNTEAFF
j_call: TRBJ2-5; v_call: TRBV23-1; d_call: TRBD1; clone_size: NA; cdr3_nt: TGCGCCAGCAGTCAGCAGGACAGGGGGCGCCGGGAGACCCAGTACTTC; cdr3_aa: CASSQQDRGRRETQYF
j_call: TRBJ1-2; v_call: TRBV18; d_call: NA; clone_size: NA; cdr3_nt: TGTGCCAGCTCACCATCGGGACGGGGGTATGGCTACACCTTC; cdr3_aa: CASSPSGRGYGYTF
j_call: TRBJ2-5; v_call: TRBV5-4; d_call: TRBD2; clone_size: once; cdr3_nt: TGTGCCAGCAGCGTGACTAGCGGGAGTGCACAAGAGACCCAGTACTTC; cdr3_aa: CASSVTSGSAQETQYF
j_call: TRBJ2-1; v_call: TRBV7-6; d_call: TRBD2; clone_size: NA; cdr3_nt: TGTGCCAGCAGCTTAGCGATGGGACTAGATATGGGGAATGAGCAGTTCTTC; cdr3_aa: CASSLAMGLDMGNEQFF
j_call: TRBJ1-5; v_call: TRBV19; d_call: TRBD1; clone_size: NA; cdr3_nt: TGTGCCAGTAGTATGGGACAGGGATATAGCAATCAGCCCCAGCATTTT; cdr3_aa: CASSMGQGYSNQPQHF
j_call: TRBJ2-2; v_call: TRBV18; d_call: NA; clone_size: NA; cdr3_nt: TGTGCCAGCTCACAGAACTTCGGGTACACCGGGGAGCTGTTTTTT; cdr3_aa: CASSQNFGYTGELFF